This T cell receptor (beta chain) derives from a study of spatial heterogeneity in lung cancer. Regarding time point: blood at routine non-recurrence follow-up after resection. Whole RNA from tumor, nontumor lung or frozen PBMC was sequenced unsorted. TCRdb ran MiXCR on the 5' RACE reads and lists one entry per CDR3 protein. There are over 15,000 distinct CDR3 sequences in the sample; around 5.9% occur only once, and about a quarter lies in the top ten. The CDR3 runs 14 residues. Germline CDR1 reads MDHEN; CDR2 reads SYDVKM. V shed 4 bases and J shed 5 bases, with 14 bases lying between them. This clonotype appeared many times.

The chain has TRBV28 and TRBJ2-5; tentative D call: TRBD1 (7 bases). The TCR sequence derives from a male donor with early-stage non-small cell lung cancer. Sample: PBMCs, taken at follow-up. CDR3 coding DNA: TGTGCCAGCAGTTCCCCACAGGGGAGGGAGACCCAGTACTTC. Its protein product is CASSSPQGRETQYF.